The clone carrying this T cell receptor beta chain was seen only a few times. TCRdb reprocessed the RT-PCR reads via MiXCR and lists one record per CDR3 protein. The data contain 550,000 to 800,000 distinct CDR3 sequences, around 14% of them singletons. CDR1 is SGHVS and CDR2 is FNYEAQ in the germline V gene. V trimming: 2 bases; J trimming: 5 bases; junction bases outside the gene matches: 2. CDR3 length equals 14 residues. These data originate in a study of response to subunit inactivated influenza vaccine. The clonotype originates from a man in his fifties or sixties who received an inactivated influenza vaccine. The rearrangement joins TRBV7-6 to TRBJ2-1; 8 nucleotides align to TRBD1. The sample here was PBMCs from blood, taken 11 to 12 days after vaccination. CDR3 sequence: CASSLTGGDNEQFF. Here the CDR3 DNA reads TGTGCCAGCAGCTTAACAGGGGGAGACAATGAGCAGTTCTTC.